The sample holds a few counts of the clone carrying this TCR beta chain. Its specificity is unknown. The size of this beta chain means little, since it is a stray read in a library made for alpha chains. The data were obtained in a study of spatial heterogeneity in lung cancer. Overall study results and limits: Tracking of tumor mutation counts was seen in expanded intratumoral alpha and beta TCR counts. Estimation of coverage gave values of approximately 6.8% for alpha and around 14% for beta chains in tumor T cells.

TCRdb re-called the 5' RACE reads through MiXCR, storing one row per CDR3 protein. The repertoire holds about 10,000 distinct CDR3 sequences, roughly 51% seen once, with about 28% in the top ten. The CDR3 covers 19 residues. The time point denotes: sample taken at primary tumor resection. The chain has TRBV12-2 and TRBJ1-5; the D call in the table, TRBD1, was not verified against the DNA. TRBV12-2 is annotated as a pseudogene. Material: lung tumor tissue, obtained at surgery. The source of this sequence is a female donor with early-stage non-small cell lung cancer. The CDR3 nucleotides are TGTGCAAGTCGCTTATACCGGGACAGCGTCCAATATAGCAATCAGCCCCAGCATTTT. Protein product: CASRLYRDSVQYSNQPQHF.